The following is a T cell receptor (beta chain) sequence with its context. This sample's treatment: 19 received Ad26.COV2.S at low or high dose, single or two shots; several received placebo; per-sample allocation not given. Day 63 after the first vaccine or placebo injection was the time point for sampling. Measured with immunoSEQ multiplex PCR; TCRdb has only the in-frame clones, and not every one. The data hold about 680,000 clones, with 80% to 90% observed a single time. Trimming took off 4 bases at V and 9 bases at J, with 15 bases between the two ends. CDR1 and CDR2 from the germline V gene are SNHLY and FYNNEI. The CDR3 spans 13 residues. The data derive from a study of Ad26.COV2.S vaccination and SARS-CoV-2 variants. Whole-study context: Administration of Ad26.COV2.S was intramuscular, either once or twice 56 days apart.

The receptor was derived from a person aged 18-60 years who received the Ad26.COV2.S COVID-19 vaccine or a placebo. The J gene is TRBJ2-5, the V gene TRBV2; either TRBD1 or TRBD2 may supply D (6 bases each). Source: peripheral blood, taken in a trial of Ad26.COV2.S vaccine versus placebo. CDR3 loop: CASSGTDRGSQYF. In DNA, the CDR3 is TGTGCCAGCAGTGGGACAGACCGGGGGTCCCAGTACTTC.